One sample yielded the 31 T cell receptor beta chains listed below, sequenced in a study of blood T cell repertoires in COVID-19. Data came from immunoSEQ multiplex PCR; TCRdb stores just in-frame clones and leaves some out. The table lists roughly 100,000 clones, around 86% of them singletons, with 15% to 20% in the top ten. The sequencing sample was made of peripheral blood. The origin of the receptors is a woman of 80 years or more with active or convalescent COVID-19.

This chain links TRBV4-2 with TRBJ2-1; D gene uncertain. Trimming shortened V by 4 bases and J by 6 bases, and 16 bases separated the two germline ends. The CDR3 totals 15 residues. Per the germline V gene, CDR1 is LGHNA and CDR2 is YNFKEQ. Here the CDR3 reads CASSPRLISSNEQFF. CDR3 in DNA: TGTGCCAGCAGCCCACGACTGATCAGCAGCAATGAGCAGTTCTTC.

This sequence joins TRBV7-2 and TRBJ1-1, with 7 bases that match TRBD1. This CDR3 region has 14 residues. Germline V gives CDR1 SGHTA, CDR2 FQGNSA. V lost 5 bases to trimming and J lost 6 bases; unmatched junction nucleotides: 9. CDR3 coding DNA: TGTGCCAGCAGCCCGCGACAGGGTGCGGCTGAAGCTTTCTTT. It encodes CASSPRQGAAEAFF. Filled out from reference TRBV7-2 and TRBJ1-1, the complete variable domain reads GAGVSQSPSNKVTEKGKDVELRCDPISGHTALYWYRQSLGQGLEFLIYFQGNSAPDKSGLPSDRFSAERTGGSVSTLTIQRTQQEDSAVYLCASSPRQGAAEAFFGQGTRLTVV.

This chain connects TRBV19 to TRBJ2-7; 7 bases are shared with TRBD1. This CDR3 comprises 15 residues. Germline assignment: CDR1 LNHDA and CDR2 SQIVND (reference sequence). J gave up 2 bases and V 4 bases, and 8 bases lay outside the gene matches. CDR3 sequence: CASSTPQGWAYEQYF. The CDR3 DNA reads TGTGCCAGTAGTACACCACAGGGGTGGGCCTACGAGCAGTACTTC.

The chain links TRBV7-9 to TRBJ2-5, with TRBD1 as a possible D gene (7 bases). V lost 5 bases, J lost 2 bases, and 15 bases lay in between. This CDR3 region has 15 residues. Germline values: CDR1 SEHNR, CDR2 FQNEAQ (reference sequence). CDR3 in amino acids: CASSGTRGVQETQYF. The DNA for the CDR3 is TGTGCCAGCAGCGGAACCAGGGGGGTTCAAGAGACCCAGTACTTC. Filled out from reference TRBV7-9 and TRBJ2-5, the complete variable domain reads DTGVSQNPRHKITKRGQNVTFRCDPISEHNRLYWYRQTLGQGPEFLTYFQNEAQLEKSRLLSDRFSAERPKGSFSTLEIQRTEQGDSAMYLCASSGTRGVQETQYFGPGTRLLVL.

The genes are TRBV30 and TRBJ2-3; 8 nucleotides align to TRBD2. The V gene end was trimmed by 8 bases and the J gene end by 0 bases; junction bases not matched to a gene: 7. Germline V gives CDR1 GTSNPN, CDR2 SVGIG (reference sequence). The CDR3 sequence is 14 residues long. CDR3 nucleotides: TGTGCCACCACTAGCGGTCCTAGCACAGATACGCAGTATTTT. It yields the protein CATTSGPSTDTQYF.

This clone came up a few times. The rearrangement joins TRBV30 to TRBJ1-5, with 8 bases that match TRBD1. The J segment lost 3 bases and the V segment lost 5 bases, leaving 3 bases of the junction unmatched. In germline, CDR1 is GTSNPN, CDR2 SVGIG (reference sequence). This CDR3 has 13 amino acids. The CDR3 loop reads CAWGTGANQPQHF. CDR3 sequence (DNA): TGTGCCTGGGGGACAGGAGCCAATCAGCCCCAGCATTTT. The full variable domain, rest sourced from reference TRBV30 and TRBJ1-5, is SQTIHQWPATLVQPVGSPLSLECTVEGTSNPNLYWYRQAAGRGLQLLFYSVGIGQISSEVPQNLSASRPQDRQFILSSKKLLLSDSGFYLCAWGTGANQPQHFGDGTRLSIL.

The rearrangement links TRBV21-1 to TRBJ2-5; the table assigns TRBD2, which was not confirmed against the DNA. TRBV21-1 is a listed pseudogene. This CDR3 has 16 amino acids. CDR3 in amino acids: CASSKASTVPQETQYF. The CDR3 DNA is TGTGCCAGCAGCAAAGCCTCCACGGTACCCCAAGAGACCCAGTACTTC.

V usage is TRBV5-1 and J usage is TRBJ2-7; D is unclear. The germline V gene has CDR1 SGHRS and CDR2 YFSETQ. V was clipped by 0 bases and J by 0 bases, with 4 bases between them. The CDR3 loop spans 13 amino acids. The CDR3 DNA reads as TGCGCCAGCAGCTTGGATAACTCCTACGAGCAGTACTTC. This gives the protein CASSLDNSYEQYF.

V is TRBV5-1 and J is TRBJ2-5, with TRBD1 identical over 7 bases. CDR3 length: 16 amino acids. Germline CDR1 reads SGHRS; CDR2 reads YFSETQ. V was clipped by 4 bases and J by 2 bases; unmatched bases: 11. The CDR3: CASSTGTEPNQETQYF. In DNA, the CDR3 is TGCGCCAGCAGCACAGGGACAGAACCAAATCAAGAGACCCAGTACTTC.

This clone was counted only a few times. The genes are TRBV10-3 and TRBJ1-2; tentative D call: TRBD1 (5 bases). V lost 2 bases to trimming and J lost 8 bases, with 9 bases between them. Per the germline V gene, CDR1 is ENHRY and CDR2 is SYGVKD. The CDR3 is 12 residues long. CDR3 amino acids: CAISEQGNGYTF. The CDR3 DNA reads TGTGCCATCAGTGAGCAGGGAAACGGCTACACCTTC.

The chain is built from TRBV6-2 or TRBV6-3 and TRBJ2-2; no firm D call. Germline assignment: CDR1 MNHEY and CDR2 SVGEGT. The CDR3 contains 14 residues. The germline V and J ends were trimmed by 2 bases and 7 bases, with 11 bases remaining between them. As DNA, the CDR3 is TGTGCCAGCAGTTACCTAGGCGGAAGCGGGGAGCTGTTTTTT. Translating gives CASSYLGGSGELFF.

The chain combines TRBV5-4 with TRBJ1-4; a possible D gene is TRBD1 (5 bases). In germline, CDR1 is SGHNT, CDR2 YYREEE (reference sequence). The CDR3 runs 15 residues. The germline V and J ends were trimmed by 0 bases and 7 bases, with 13 bases remaining between them. CDR3 coding DNA: TGTGCCAGCAGCTTGGTGTCAGGGCAGGGTGAAAAACTGTTTTTT. Its translation: CASSLVSGQGEKLFF. The full variable domain, in which reference TRBV5-4 and TRBJ1-4 provide the parts outside the CDR3, is ETGVTQSPTHLIKTRGQQVTLRCSSQSGHNTVSWYQQALGQGPQFIFQYYREEENGRGNFPPRFSGLQFPNYSSELNVNALELDDSALYLCASSLVSGQGEKLFFGSGTQLSVL.

J is TRBJ2-7 and V is TRBV6-4; D is uncertain. This CDR3 spans 13 amino acids. Germline V lookup: CDR1 MRHNA, CDR2 SNTAGT. V was shortened by 4 bases and J by 0 bases, with 7 bases between the two germline ends. DNA of the CDR3: TGTGCCAGCAGTGGGTACACCTCCTACGAGCAGTACTTC. Amino acid sequence: CASSGYTSYEQYF.

This clone has only one observation. This rearrangement joins TRBV19 to TRBJ1-5; possible D gene TRBD1, 5 bases. This CDR3 spans 19 amino acids. Germline assignment: CDR1 LNHDA and CDR2 SQIVND (reference sequence). Trimming removed 4 bases from V and 6 bases from J, with 28 bases in between. CDR3: CASSSFTSKGRLLSQPQHF. The CDR3 DNA reads TGTGCCAGTAGTAGTTTTACCTCTAAGGGGCGACTGTTGAGTCAGCCCCAGCATTTT.

This chain joins TRBV18 and TRBJ2-4, with D perhaps matching TRBD1 (5 bases). The CDR3 loop spans 14 amino acids. The germline gives CDR1 KGHSH, CDR2 LQKENI. V was trimmed by 6 bases and J by 1 base, leaving 10 bases between them. Here the CDR3 reads CASSPDSAKNIQYF. Here the CDR3 DNA reads TGTGCCAGCTCGCCCGACAGCGCCAAAAACATTCAGTACTTC.

The chain links TRBV15 to TRBJ2-7, with D possibly matching TRBD1 (5 bases). The ends were cut back, 1 base at V and 4 bases at J, with 17 bases in the middle. Germline CDR1 LNHNV, CDR2 YYDKDF (reference sequence). CDR3 length: 16 amino acids. The CDR3 bases are TGTGCCACCAGCAGAGGAACCCAGGGTACATTATACGAGCAGTACTTC. It specifies CATSRGTQGTLYEQYF. The variable domain in full, with the rest retrieved from reference TRBV15 and TRBJ2-7, is DAMVIQNPRYQVTQFGKPVTLSCSQTLNHNVMYWYQQKSSQAPKLLFHYYDKDFNNEADTPDNFQSRRPNTSFCFLDIRSPGLGDTAMYLCATSRGTQGTLYEQYFGPGTRLTVT.

V is TRBV27 and J is TRBJ1-2; 8 bases fit TRBD1. The ends lost 5 bases at V and 8 bases at J; junction bases unmatched: 10. Germline V gives CDR1 MNHEY, CDR2 SMNVEV (reference sequence). The CDR3 totals 14 residues. The CDR3 DNA reads as TGTGCCAGCAGTCCACTTAACGGACAGGGAGGCTACACCTTC. Its translation is CASSPLNGQGGYTF.

V gene TRBV6-5 combines with J gene TRBJ1-2, with TRBD1 as a possible D gene (5 bases). The V end lost 6 bases, the J end lost 0 bases, and 8 bases lay between the germline ends. Looked up from germline, CDR1 is MNHEY and CDR2 is SVGAGI. CDR3 length: 13 amino acids. The CDR3 region is CASRWTPNYGYTF. As DNA, the CDR3 is TGTGCCAGCAGGTGGACACCTAACTATGGCTACACCTTC.

The chain employs TRBV28 and TRBJ1-5, with 10 positions matching TRBD1. Germline V gene data show CDR1 as MDHEN and CDR2 as SYDVKM. The CDR3 is 18 amino acids. J lost 0 bases, V lost 6 bases, and 11 bases had no gene match. The CDR3 here is CASSRTGGTRYSNQPQHF. The DNA for the CDR3 is TGTGCCAGCAGCAGGACAGGGGGGACGAGATATAGCAATCAGCCCCAGCATTTT.

J is TRBJ2-1 and V is TRBV7-3; 8 positions agree with TRBD2. The CDR3 runs 16 residues. J was trimmed by 6 bases and V by 5 bases; bases with no gene match: 12. CDR1 and CDR2 (germline): SGHTA, FQGTGA. CDR3 bases: TGTGCCAGCAGCCTTCCGACTAGCGCCAGGCCCAATGAGCAGTTCTTC. It specifies CASSLPTSARPNEQFF.

The V gene is TRBV7-9, the J gene TRBJ1-1, with 7 bases matching TRBD1. The germline gives CDR1 SEHNR, CDR2 FQNEAQ (reference sequence). The CDR3 is made up of 12 amino acids. Unmatched junction bases numbered 5, after V lost 5 bases and J lost 8 bases. CDR3 sequence reads: CASSPTGLEAFF. The CDR3 DNA follows: TGTGCCAGCAGCCCGACAGGGCTGGAAGCTTTCTTT.

The chain combines TRBV5-1 with TRBJ2-6, with D unresolved. The germline V and J ends were trimmed by 8 bases and 1 base, with 7 bases remaining between them. Per germline, CDR1 SGHRS and CDR2 YFSETQ. The CDR3 loop spans 13 amino acids. The CDR3 bases are TGCGCCAGTCGAGAGTCTGGGGCCAACGTCCTGACTTTC. Encoded protein: CASRESGANVLTF.

The rearrangement joins TRBV7-8 to TRBJ1-2, with a tentative D call TRBD1 (5 bases). V was pared by 1 base and J by 5 bases, with 11 bases between. The CDR3 sequence is 14 residues long. The V gene's germline CDR1 is SGHVS and CDR2 FQNEAQ. The CDR3 nucleotides read TGTGCCAGCAGCTTAGGGTGGCAGGGTTATGGCTACACCTTC. Amino acid sequence: CASSLGWQGYGYTF.

This clone has only a few counts. The CDR3 loop is CASRVSQGFAGYTF. Here the CDR3 DNA reads TGTGCCAGCAGAGTCTCACAGGGTTTTGCTGGCTACACCTTC. This chain connects TRBV28 to TRBJ1-2, with D perhaps matching TRBD1 (6 bases). The V gene's germline CDR1 is MDHEN and CDR2 SYDVKM. V lost 6 bases to trimming and J lost 7 bases, with 18 bases between them. The CDR3 consists of 14 residues.

V is TRBV11-1 and J is TRBJ2-7; no clear D gene. Trimming removed 4 bases from V and 3 bases from J, with 10 bases in between. Germline CDR1 and CDR2: SGHAT and FQDESV (reference sequence). The CDR3 runs to 13 residues. DNA of the CDR3: TGTGCCAGCAGCTCGGTGTCCGACTACGAGCAGTACTTC. Amino acid sequence: CASSSVSDYEQYF.

The chain employs TRBV29-1 and TRBJ2-7; D gene uncertain. The germline V gene encodes CDR1 SQVTM and CDR2 ANQGSEA. The V gene lost 4 bases and the J gene lost 0 bases, with 10 bases spanning the gap. The CDR3 runs 13 residues. The CDR3 DNA reads as TGCAGCGTTGGGCACGAATACTCCTACGAGCAGTACTTC. The encoded protein is CSVGHEYSYEQYF.

V gene TRBV7-2 combines with J gene TRBJ2-5; D gene unclear. The germline CDR1 and CDR2 sequences are SGHTA and FQGNSA. V was shortened by 2 bases and J by 3 bases, with 7 bases between the two germline ends. The CDR3 consists of 13 residues. This CDR3 is CASSLSTKETQYF. The CDR3 DNA follows: TGTGCCAGCAGCTTAAGTACAAAAGAGACCCAGTACTTC.

The chain has TRBV29-1 and TRBJ1-6, with 7 bases identical to TRBD1. Germline loops: CDR1 SQVTM, CDR2 ANQGSEA. V was pared by 6 bases and J by 7 bases, with 9 bases of the junction left unmatched. The CDR3 consists of 14 residues. CDR3 sequence: CSVRDRVGNSPLHF. CDR3 bases: TGCAGCGTCAGAGACAGGGTGGGAAATTCACCCCTCCACTTT.

The V call is TRBV28, the J call TRBJ2-7; a weak D match, TRBD2 (6 bases). Trimming removed 6 bases from V and 6 bases from J, with 18 bases in between. The CDR3 loop spans 14 amino acids. Germline loops: CDR1 MDHEN, CDR2 SYDVKM. This CDR3 is CASSPLTSRPEQYF. The DNA for the CDR3 is TGTGCCAGCAGCCCACTGACTAGTCGTCCCGAGCAGTACTTC.

The table lists this clone with a count of one. This chain joins TRBV5-5 and TRBJ2-5; D call uncertain. CDR3 length: 12 amino acids. Trimming stripped 2 bases from V and 5 bases from J, with 7 bases between. CDR1 is SGHKS, CDR2 YYEKEE, per germline (reference sequence). The CDR3 reads CASSLLRETQYF. DNA for the CDR3: TGTGCCAGCAGCTTACTACGGGAGACCCAGTACTTC.

The chain recombines TRBV7-2 with TRBJ2-3; TRBD2 might be the D (6 bases). Trimming took 1 base from V and 2 from J, leaving 10 bases between them. This CDR3 has 15 residues. Germline lookup yields CDR1 SGHTA and CDR2 FQGNSA. CDR3 in amino acids: CASSLGGAATDTQYF. DNA for the CDR3: TGTGCCAGCAGCTTAGGCGGGGCAGCCACAGATACGCAGTATTTT. The full variable domain, with the rest looked up from reference TRBV7-2 and TRBJ2-3, is GAGVSQSPSNKVTEKGKDVELRCDPISGHTALYWYRQSLGQGLEFLIYFQGNSAPDKSGLPSDRFSAERTGGSVSTLTIQRTQQEDSAVYLCASSLGGAATDTQYFGPGTRLTVL.